This T cell receptor (beta chain) comes out of a study of identifying expanded T cells in peripheral blood. Study outcomes and limitations: Approximately 1.1 clones differed between technical replicates, versus approximately 17 and 20 over time. Two-week clone count variance significantly increased as total template count grew.

Clones were sequenced by immunoSEQ multiplex PCR, and TCRdb holds only the in-frame ones, with some missing. Of about 120,000 clones detected, about 80% appear once; the ten largest clones hold more than 2.5%. Healthy donors had no documented immune events, such as infections, while sampled. Germline lookup yields CDR1 SGHRS and CDR2 YFSETQ. The CDR3 sequence is 15 residues long. Trimming at V came to 4 bases and at J to 0 bases, leaving 4 bases not matched to a gene. About this clone: Its antigen is unknown.

The clonotype comes from a person aged 18 to 70 in good health. The material sequenced was blood. This chain joins TRBV5-1 and TRBJ1-3; 7 bases align to TRBD1. The CDR3 DNA reads as TGCGCCAGCAGCGGTTCAGGGGGCTCTGGAAACACCATATATTTT. This gives the protein CASSGSGGSGNTIYF.